This T cell receptor beta chain was obtained from a study of T cell repertoires in cytomegalovirus infection. TCRdb analysed the reads with MiXCR anew, one entry per CDR3 protein. This sample has about 230,000 distinct CDR3 sequences, with over 20% found just once. The V segment lost 4 bases and the J segment 2 bases; nucleotides outside the gene matches: 8. This CDR3 region has 16 residues. Per germline, CDR1 SGHNT and CDR2 YYREEE (reference sequence). In this sample, this clonotype turned up a few times. Antigen unknown. Overall study findings and caveats: People with CMV and the relevant HLA were identified by cumulative public TCR beta family frequency.

The sequence was collected from a human donor in good health (CMV status not recorded). Some clones in this sample may be carry-over from other donors' samples. The sample comprised CD8+ T cells from PBMCs. The chain joins TRBV5-4 to TRBJ2-2, with 7 bases fitting TRBD1. In DNA form, the CDR3 reads TGTGCCAGCAGCCTAGGGGGACAGAGAAACACCGGGGAGCTGTTTTTT. This sequence encodes CASSLGGQRNTGELFF.